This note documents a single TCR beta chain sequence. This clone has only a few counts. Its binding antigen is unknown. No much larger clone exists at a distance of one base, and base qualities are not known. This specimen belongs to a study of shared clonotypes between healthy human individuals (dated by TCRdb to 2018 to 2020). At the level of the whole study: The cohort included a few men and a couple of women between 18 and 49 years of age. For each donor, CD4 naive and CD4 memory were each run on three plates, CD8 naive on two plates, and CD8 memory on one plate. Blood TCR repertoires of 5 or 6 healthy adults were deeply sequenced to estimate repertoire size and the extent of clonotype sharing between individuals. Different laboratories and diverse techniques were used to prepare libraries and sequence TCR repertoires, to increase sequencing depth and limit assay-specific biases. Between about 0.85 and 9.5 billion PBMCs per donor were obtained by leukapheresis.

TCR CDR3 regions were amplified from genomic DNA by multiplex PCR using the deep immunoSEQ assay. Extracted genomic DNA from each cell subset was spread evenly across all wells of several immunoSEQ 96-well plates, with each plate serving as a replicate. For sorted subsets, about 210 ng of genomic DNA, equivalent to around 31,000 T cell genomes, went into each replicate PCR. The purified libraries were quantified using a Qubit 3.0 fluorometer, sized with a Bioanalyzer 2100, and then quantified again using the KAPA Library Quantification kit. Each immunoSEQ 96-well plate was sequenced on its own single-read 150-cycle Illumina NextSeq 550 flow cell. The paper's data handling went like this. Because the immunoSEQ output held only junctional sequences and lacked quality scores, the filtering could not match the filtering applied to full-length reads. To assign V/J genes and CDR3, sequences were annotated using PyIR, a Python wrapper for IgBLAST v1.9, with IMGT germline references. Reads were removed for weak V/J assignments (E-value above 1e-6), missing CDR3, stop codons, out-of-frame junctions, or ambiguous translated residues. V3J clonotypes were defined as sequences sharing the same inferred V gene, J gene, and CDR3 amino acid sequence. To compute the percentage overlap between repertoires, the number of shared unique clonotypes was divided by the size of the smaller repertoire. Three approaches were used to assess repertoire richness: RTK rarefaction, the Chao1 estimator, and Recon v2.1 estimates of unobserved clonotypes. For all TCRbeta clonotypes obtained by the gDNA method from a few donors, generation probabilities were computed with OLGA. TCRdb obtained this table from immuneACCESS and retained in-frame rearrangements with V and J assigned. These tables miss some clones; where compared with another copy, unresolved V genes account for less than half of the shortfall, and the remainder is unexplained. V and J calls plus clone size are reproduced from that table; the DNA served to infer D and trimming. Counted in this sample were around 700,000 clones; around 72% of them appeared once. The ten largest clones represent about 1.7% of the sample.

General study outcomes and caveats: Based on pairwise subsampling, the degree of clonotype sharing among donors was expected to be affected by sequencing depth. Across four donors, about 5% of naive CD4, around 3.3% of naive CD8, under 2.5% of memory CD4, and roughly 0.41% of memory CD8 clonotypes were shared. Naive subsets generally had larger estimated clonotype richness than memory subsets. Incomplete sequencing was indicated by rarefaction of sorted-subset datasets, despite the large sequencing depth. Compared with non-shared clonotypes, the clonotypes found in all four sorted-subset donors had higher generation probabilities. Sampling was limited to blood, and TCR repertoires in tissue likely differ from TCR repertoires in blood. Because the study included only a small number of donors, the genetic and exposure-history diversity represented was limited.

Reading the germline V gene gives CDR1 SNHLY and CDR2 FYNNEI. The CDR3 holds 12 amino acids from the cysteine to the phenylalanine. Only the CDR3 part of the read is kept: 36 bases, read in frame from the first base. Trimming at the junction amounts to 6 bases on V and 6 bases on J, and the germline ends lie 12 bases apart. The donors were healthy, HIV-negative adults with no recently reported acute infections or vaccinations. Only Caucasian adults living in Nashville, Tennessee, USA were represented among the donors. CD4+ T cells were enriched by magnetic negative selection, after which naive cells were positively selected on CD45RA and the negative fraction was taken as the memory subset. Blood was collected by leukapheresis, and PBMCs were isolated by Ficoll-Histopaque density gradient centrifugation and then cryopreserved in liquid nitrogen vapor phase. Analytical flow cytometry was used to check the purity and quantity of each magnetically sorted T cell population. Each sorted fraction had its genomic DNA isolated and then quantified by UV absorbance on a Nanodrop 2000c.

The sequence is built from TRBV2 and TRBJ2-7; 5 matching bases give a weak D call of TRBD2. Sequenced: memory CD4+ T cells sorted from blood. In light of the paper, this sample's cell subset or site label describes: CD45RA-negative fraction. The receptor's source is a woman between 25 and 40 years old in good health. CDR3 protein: CASRSGGSEQYF. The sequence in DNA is TGTGCCAGCAGGTCTGGAGGCTCCGAGCAGTACTTC.